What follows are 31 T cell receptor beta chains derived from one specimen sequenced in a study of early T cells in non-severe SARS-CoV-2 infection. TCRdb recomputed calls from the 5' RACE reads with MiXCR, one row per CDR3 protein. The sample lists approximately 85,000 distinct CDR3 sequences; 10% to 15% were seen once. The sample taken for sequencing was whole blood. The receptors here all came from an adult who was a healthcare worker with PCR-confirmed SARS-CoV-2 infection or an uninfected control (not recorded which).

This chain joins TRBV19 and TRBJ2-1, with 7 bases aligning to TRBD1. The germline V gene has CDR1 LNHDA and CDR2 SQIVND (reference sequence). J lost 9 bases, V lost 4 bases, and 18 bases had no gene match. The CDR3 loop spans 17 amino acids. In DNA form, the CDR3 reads TGTGCCAGTAGTAACAGGGGAGCGAACGGCTTTCGGGGTGAGCAGTTCTTC. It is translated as CASSNRGANGFRGEQFF. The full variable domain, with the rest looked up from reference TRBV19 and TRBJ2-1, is DGGITQSPKYLFRKEGQNVTLSCEQNLNHDAMYWYRQDPGQGLRLIYYSQIVNDFQKGDIAEGYSVSREKKESFPLTVTSAQKNPTAFYLCASSNRGANGFRGEQFFGPGTRLTVL.

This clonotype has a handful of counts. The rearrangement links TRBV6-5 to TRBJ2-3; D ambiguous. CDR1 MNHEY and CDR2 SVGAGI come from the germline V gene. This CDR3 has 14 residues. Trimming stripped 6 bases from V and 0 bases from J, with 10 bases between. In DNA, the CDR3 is TGTGCCAGCAGACTGGGCCCGAGCACAGATACGCAGTATTTT. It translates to CASRLGPSTDTQYF.

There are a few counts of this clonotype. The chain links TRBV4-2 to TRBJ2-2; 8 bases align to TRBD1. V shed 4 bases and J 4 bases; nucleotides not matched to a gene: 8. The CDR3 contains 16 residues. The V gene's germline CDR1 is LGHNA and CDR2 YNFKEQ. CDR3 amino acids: CASSPKGTGSTGELFF. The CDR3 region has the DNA TGTGCCAGCAGCCCAAAGGGGACAGGTTCCACCGGGGAGCTGTTTTTT.

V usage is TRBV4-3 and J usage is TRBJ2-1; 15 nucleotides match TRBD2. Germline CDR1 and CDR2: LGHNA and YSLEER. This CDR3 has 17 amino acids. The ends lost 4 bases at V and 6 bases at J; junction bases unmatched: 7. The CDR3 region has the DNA TGCGCCAGCAGCCTCGGACTAGCGGGAGGGCCGGGCAATGAGCAGTTCTTC. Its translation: CASSLGLAGGPGNEQFF.

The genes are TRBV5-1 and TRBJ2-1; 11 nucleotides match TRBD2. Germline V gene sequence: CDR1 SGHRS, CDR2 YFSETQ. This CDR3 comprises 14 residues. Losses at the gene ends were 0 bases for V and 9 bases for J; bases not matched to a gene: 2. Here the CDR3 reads CASSLGLAGGEQFF. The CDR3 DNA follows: TGCGCCAGCAGCTTGGGGCTAGCGGGAGGTGAGCAGTTCTTC. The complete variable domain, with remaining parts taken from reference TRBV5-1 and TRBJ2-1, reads KAGVTQTPRYLIKTRGQQVTLSCSPISGHRSVSWYQQTPGQGLQFLFEYFSETQRNKGNFPGRFSGRQFSNSRSEMNVSTLELGDSALYLCASSLGLAGGEQFFGPGTRLTVL.

CDR3 in amino acids: CASSLQPTGLMEAFF. The CDR3 DNA reads TGTGCCAGCAGCTTGCAACCGACTGGGTTGATGGAAGCTTTCTTT. The chain links TRBV5-8 to TRBJ1-1; D ambiguous. The germline V and J ends were trimmed by 1 base and 8 bases, with 18 bases remaining between them. Germline CDR1 is SGHTS and CDR2 is YDEGEE. CDR3 length: 15 amino acids.

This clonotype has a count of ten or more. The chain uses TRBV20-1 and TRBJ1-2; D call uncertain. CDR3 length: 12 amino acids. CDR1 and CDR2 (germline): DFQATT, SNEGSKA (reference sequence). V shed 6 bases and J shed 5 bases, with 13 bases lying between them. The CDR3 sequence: CSASDQPYGYTF. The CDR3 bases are TGCAGTGCGTCGGATCAACCTTATGGCTACACCTTC.

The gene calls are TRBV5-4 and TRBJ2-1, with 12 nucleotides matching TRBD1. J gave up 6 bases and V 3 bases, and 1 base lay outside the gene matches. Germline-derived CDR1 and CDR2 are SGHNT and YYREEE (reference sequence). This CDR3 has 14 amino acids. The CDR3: CASSWDRGLNEQFF. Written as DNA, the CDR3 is TGTGCCAGCAGCTGGGACAGGGGGCTCAATGAGCAGTTCTTC.

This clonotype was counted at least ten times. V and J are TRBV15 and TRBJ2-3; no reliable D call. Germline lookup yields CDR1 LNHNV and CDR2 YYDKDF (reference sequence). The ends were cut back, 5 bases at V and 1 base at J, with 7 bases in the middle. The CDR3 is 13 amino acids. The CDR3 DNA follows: TGTGCCACCAGCTTTGCGGGCACAGATACGCAGTATTTT. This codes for CATSFAGTDTQYF.

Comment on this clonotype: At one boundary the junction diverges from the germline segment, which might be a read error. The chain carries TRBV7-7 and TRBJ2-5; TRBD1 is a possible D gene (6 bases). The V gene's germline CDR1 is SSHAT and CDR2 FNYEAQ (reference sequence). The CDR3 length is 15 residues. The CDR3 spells CASSVTGFGRETQYF. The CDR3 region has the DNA TGTGCTAGCAGCGTAACAGGGTTCGGCCGAGAGACCCAGTACTTC.

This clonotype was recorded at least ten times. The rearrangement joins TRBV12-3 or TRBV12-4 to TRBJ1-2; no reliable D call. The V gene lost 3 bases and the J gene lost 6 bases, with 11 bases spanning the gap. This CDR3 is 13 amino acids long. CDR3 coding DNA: TGTGCCAGCAGTTTTACGCTAGCCGATGGCTACACCTTC. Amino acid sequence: CASSFTLADGYTF.

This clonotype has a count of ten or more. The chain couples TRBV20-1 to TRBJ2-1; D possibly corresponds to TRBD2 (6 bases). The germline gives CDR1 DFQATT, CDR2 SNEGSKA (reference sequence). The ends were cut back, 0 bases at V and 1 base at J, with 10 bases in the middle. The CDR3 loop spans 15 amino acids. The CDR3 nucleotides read TGCAGTGCTAGAGAGGTAGCGGAGTCCTACAATGAGCAGTTCTTC. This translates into CSAREVAESYNEQFF.

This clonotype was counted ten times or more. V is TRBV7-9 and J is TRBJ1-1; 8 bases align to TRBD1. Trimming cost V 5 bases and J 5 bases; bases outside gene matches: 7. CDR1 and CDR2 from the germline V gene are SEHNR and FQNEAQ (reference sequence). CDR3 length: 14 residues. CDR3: CASSRGQGETEAFF. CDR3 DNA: TGTGCCAGCAGCCGTGGACAGGGCGAAACTGAAGCTTTCTTT.

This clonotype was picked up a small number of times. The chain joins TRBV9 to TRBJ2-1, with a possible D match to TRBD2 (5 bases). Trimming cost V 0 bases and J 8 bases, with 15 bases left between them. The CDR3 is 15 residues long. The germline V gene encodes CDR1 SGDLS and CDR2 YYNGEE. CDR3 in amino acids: CASSVGVLRGHEQFF. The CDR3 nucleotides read TGTGCCAGCAGCGTAGGAGTTCTTCGGGGTCATGAGCAGTTCTTC.

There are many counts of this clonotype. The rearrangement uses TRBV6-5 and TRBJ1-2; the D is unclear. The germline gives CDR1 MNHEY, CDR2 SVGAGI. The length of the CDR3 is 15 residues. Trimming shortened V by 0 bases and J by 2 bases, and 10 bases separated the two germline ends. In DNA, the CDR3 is TGTGCCAGCAGTTACTCGGCAGGAAACAACTATGGCTACACCTTC. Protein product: CASSYSAGNNYGYTF.

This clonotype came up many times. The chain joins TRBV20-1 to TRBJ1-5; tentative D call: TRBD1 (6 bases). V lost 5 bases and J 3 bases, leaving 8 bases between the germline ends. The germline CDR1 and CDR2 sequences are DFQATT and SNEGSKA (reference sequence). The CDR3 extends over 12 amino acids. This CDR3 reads CSARDTNQPQHF. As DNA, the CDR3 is TGCAGTGCTCGGGACACCAATCAGCCCCAGCATTTT.

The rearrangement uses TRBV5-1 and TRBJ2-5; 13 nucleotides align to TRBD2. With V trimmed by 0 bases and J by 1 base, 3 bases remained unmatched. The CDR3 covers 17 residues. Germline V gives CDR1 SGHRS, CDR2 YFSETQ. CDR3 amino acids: CASSLGTSGRRQETQYF. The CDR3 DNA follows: TGCGCCAGCAGCTTGGGGACTAGCGGGAGACGCCAAGAGACCCAGTACTTC.

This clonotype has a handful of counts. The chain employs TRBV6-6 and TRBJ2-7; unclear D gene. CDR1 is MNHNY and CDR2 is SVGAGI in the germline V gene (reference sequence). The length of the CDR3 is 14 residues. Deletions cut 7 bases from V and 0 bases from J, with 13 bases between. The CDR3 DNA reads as TGTGCCAGCACTTCCGGGCCGAGCTCCTACGAGCAGTACTTC. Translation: CASTSGPSSYEQYF.

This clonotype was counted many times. CDR3 region: CAIRGQGASNQPQHF. The CDR3 DNA reads as TGTGCCATCAGAGGACAGGGGGCTAGCAATCAGCCCCAGCATTTT. The V and J genes are TRBV10-3 and TRBJ1-5; TRBD1 agrees at 11 bases. Germline CDR1 is ENHRY and CDR2 is SYGVKD. J lost 0 bases, V lost 6 bases, and 1 base had no gene match. The length of the CDR3 is 15 residues.

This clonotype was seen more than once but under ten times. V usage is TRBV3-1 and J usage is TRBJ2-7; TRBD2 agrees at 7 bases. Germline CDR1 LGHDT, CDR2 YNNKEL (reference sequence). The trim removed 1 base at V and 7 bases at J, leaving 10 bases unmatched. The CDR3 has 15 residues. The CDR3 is CASSQVGSGTGEQYF. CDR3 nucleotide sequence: TGTGCCAGCAGCCAAGTAGGCAGCGGGACCGGTGAGCAGTACTTC.

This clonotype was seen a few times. In DNA form, the CDR3 reads TGCAGTGCCCCCAAGGCGGGACCCGCGGGTTTCGGGACCCAGTACTTC. This sequence encodes CSAPKAGPAGFGTQYF. The chain joins TRBV20-1 to TRBJ2-5; TRBD2 might be the D (6 bases). Germline CDR1 reads DFQATT; CDR2 reads SNEGSKA (reference sequence). V lost 6 bases, J lost 7 bases, and 27 bases lay in between. CDR3 size: 16 residues.

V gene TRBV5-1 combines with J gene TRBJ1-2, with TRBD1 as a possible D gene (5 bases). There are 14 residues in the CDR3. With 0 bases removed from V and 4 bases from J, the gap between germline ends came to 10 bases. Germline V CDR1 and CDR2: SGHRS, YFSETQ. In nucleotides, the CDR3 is TGCGCCAGCAGCTTGGAAGGGGCTGGCTATGGCTACACCTTC. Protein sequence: CASSLEGAGYGYTF.

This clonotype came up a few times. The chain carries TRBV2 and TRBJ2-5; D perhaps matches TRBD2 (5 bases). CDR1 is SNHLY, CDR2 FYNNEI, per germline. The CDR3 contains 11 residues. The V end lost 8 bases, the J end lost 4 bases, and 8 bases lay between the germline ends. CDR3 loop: CASLARETQYF. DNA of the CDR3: TGTGCCAGCCTAGCACGAGAGACCCAGTACTTC. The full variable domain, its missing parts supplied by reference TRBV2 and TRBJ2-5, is EPEVTQTPSHQVTQMGQEVILRCVPISNHLYFYWYRQILGQKVEFLVSFYNNEISEKSEIFDDQFSVERPDGSNFTLKIRSTKLEDSAMYFCASLARETQYFGPGTRLLVL.

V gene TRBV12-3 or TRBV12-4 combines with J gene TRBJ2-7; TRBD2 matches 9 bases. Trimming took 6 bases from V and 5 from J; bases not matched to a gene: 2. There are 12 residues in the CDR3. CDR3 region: CASRREGNEQYF. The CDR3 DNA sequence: TGTGCCAGCAGGCGGGAGGGTAACGAGCAGTACTTC.

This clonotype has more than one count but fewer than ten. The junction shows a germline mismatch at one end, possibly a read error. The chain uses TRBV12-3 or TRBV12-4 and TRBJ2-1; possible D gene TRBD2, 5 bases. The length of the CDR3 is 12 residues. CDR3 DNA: TGTGCCAGCAGTCCCGACTACGATGAGCAGTTCTTC. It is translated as CASSPDYDEQFF.

CDR3 sequence reads: CASSLTSGRAADTGELFF. The CDR3 nucleotides are TGTGCCAGCAGCTTAACTAGCGGGAGGGCCGCGGACACCGGGGAGCTGTTTTTT. The chain combines TRBV7-3 with TRBJ2-2, with TRBD2 matching over 11 bases. Germline V gene sequence: CDR1 SGHTA, CDR2 FQGTGA. V trimming: 0 bases; J trimming: 3 bases; junction bases outside the gene matches: 6. This CDR3 has 18 amino acids.

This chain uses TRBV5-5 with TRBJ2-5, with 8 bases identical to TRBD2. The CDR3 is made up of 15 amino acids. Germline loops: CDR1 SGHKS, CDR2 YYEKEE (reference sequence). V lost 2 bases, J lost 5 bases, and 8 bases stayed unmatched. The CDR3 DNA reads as TGTGCCAGCAGCTTAGCGGGAGTCGAGTTGGAGACCCAGTACTTC. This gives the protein CASSLAGVELETQYF. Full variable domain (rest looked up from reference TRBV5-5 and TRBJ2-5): DAGVTQSPTHLIKTRGQQVTLRCSPISGHKSVSWYQQVLGQGPQFIFQYYEKEERGRGNFPDRFSARQFPNYSSELNVNALLLGDSALYLCASSLAGVELETQYFGPGTRLLVL.

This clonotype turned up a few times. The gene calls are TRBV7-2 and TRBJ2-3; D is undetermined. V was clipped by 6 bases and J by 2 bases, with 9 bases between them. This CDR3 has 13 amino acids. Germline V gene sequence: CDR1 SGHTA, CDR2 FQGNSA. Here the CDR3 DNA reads TGTGCCAGCAGTTCCTACCACACAGATACGCAGTATTTT. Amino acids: CASSSYHTDTQYF. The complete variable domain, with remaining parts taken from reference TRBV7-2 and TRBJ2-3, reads GAGVSQSPSNKVTEKGKDVELRCDPISGHTALYWYRQSLGQGLEFLIYFQGNSAPDKSGLPSDRFSAERTGGSVSTLTIQRTQQEDSAVYLCASSSYHTDTQYFGPGTRLTVL.

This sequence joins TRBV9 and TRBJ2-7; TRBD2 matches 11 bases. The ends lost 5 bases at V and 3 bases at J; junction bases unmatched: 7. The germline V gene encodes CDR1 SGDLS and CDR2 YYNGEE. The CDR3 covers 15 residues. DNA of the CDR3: TGTGCCAGCAGTGTTAGCGGGAGGGCCGGCTACGAGCAGTACTTC. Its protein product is CASSVSGRAGYEQYF. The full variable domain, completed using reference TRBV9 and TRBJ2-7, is DSGVTQTPKHLITATGQRVTLRCSPRSGDLSVYWYQQSLDQGLQFLIQYYNGEERAKGNILERFSAQQFPDLHSELNLSSLELGDSALYFCASSVSGRAGYEQYFGPGTRLTVT.

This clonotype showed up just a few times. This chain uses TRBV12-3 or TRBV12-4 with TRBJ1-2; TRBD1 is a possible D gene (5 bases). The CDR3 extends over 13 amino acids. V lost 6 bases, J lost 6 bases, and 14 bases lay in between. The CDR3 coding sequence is TGTGCCAGCAGCCCCCGTGTGGGACATGGCTACACCTTC. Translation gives CASSPRVGHGYTF.

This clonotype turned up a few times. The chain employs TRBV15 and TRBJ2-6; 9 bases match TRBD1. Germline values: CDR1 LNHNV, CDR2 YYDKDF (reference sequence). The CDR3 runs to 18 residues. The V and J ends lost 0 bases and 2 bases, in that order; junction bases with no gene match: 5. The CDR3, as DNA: TGTGCCACCAGCAGAGATCGGGACAGGGTCACTGGGGCCAACGTCCTGACTTTC. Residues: CATSRDRDRVTGANVLTF.